What follows describes a single T cell receptor (beta chain). Its antigen is not known. This sample is part of a study of blood T cells in healthy people across ages. Primed by a sample-barcoded 5' primer and a J-beta primer mix, a second PCR proceeded for roughly 7 to 12 cycles. Each of the cDNA molecules was tagged by a template-switch adaptor with 12 random nucleotides. TCRdb passed the 5' RACE reads through MiXCR, listing each CDR3 protein once. Here the sample spans approximately 1.5 million distinct CDR3 sequences, roughly 32% being singletons. Study-level points and caveats: Per million T cells, the diversity of TCR beta decreased roughly linearly as age advanced. Estimated diversity across one million T cells was deemed an underestimate. The unsorted PBMCs prevented any conclusive comparison of naive versus antigen-experienced cells.

The receptor comes from a woman under 40 in good health. The specimen sequenced was blood.

This chain's CDR3 is CASSHTGTSVYEQYF. In DNA, the CDR3 is TGCGCCAGCAGCCATACCGGGACTAGCGTCTACGAGCAGTACTTC. The chain couples TRBV5-1 to TRBJ2-7; 10 bases align to TRBD2. Germline V CDR1 and CDR2: SGHRS, YFSETQ. CDR3 length: 15 amino acids. V was clipped by 4 bases and J by 3 bases; unmatched bases: 7. The full variable domain, with the rest looked up from reference TRBV5-1 and TRBJ2-7, is KAGVTQTPRYLIKTRGQQVTLSCSPISGHRSVSWYQQTPGQGLQFLFEYFSETQRNKGNFPGRFSGRQFSNSRSEMNVSTLELGDSALYLCASSHTGTSVYEQYFGPGTRLTVT.